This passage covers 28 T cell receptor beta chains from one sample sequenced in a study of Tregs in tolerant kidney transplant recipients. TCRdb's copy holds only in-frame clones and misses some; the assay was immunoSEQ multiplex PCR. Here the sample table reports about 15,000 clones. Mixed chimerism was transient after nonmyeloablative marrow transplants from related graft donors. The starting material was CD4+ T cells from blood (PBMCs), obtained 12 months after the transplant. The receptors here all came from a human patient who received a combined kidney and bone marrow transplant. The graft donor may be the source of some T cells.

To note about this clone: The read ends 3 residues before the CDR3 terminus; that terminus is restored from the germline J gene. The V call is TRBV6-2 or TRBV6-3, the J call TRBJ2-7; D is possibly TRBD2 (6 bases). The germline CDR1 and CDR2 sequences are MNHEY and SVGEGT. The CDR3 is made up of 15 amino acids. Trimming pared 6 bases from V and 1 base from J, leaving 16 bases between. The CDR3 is CASRIPRDWSYEQYF. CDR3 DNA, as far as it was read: TGTGCCAGCAGGATCCCCCGGGACTGGTCCTACGAG.

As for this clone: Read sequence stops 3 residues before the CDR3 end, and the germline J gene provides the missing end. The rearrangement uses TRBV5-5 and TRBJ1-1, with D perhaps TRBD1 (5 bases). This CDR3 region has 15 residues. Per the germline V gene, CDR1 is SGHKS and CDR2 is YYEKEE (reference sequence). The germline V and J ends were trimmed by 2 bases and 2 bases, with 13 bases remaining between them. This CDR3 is CASSFAPTANTEAFF. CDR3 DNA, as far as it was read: TGTGCCAGCAGCTTTGCCCCGACAGCAAACACTGAA.

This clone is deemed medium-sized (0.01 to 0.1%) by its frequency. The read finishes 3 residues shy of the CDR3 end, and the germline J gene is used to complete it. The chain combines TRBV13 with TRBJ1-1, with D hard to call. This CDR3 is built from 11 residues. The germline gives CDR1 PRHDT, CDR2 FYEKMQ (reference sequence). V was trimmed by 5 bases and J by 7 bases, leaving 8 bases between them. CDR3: CASSHSLEAFF. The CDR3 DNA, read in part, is TGTGCCAGCAGCCACAGCCTTGAA.

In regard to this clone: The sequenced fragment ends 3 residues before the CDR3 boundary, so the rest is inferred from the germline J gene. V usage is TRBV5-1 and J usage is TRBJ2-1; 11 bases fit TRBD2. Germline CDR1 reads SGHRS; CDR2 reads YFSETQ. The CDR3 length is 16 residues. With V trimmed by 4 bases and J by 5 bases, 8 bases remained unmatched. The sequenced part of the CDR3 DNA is TGCGCCAGCAGCGGGACTAGCGGAGTAACAGACAATGAG. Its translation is CASSGTSGVTDNE. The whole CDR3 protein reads CASSGTSGVTDNEQFF.

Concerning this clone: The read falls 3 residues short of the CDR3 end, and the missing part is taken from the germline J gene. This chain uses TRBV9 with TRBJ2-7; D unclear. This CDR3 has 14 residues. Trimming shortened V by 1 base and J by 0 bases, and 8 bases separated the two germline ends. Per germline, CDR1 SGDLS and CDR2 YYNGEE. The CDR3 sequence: CASSVRASSYEQYF. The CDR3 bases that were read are TGTGCCAGCAGCGTAAGGGCGAGCTCCTACGAG.

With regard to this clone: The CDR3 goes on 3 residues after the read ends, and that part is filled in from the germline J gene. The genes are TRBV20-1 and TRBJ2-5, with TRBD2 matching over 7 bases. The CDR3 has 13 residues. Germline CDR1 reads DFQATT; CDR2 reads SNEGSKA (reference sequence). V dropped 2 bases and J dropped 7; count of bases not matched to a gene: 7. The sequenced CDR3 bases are TGCAGTGCTAGAAAAGCGGGGAAGGGGACC. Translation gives CSARKAGKGT. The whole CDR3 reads CSARKAGKGTQYF.

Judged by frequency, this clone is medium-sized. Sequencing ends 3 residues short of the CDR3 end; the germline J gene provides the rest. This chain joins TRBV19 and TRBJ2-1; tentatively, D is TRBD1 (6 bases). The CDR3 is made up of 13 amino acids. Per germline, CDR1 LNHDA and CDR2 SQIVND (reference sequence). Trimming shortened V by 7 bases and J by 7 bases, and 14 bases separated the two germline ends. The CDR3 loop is CASTTTGWNEQFF. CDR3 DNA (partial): TGTGCCAGTACTACCACAGGGTGGAATGAG. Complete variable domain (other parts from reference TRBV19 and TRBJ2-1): DGGITQSPKYLFRKEGQNVTLSCEQNLNHDAMYWYRQDPGQGLRLIYYSQIVNDFQKGDIAEGYSVSREKKESFPLTVTSAQKNPTAFYLCASTTTGWNEQFFGPGTRLTVL.

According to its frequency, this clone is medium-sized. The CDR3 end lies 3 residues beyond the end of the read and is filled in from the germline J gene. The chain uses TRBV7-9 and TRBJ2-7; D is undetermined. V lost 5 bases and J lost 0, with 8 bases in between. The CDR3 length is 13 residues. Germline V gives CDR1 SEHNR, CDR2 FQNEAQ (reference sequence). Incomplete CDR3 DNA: TGTGCCAGCAGCCCAGGTCGCTCCTACGAG. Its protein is CASSPGRSYE. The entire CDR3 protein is CASSPGRSYEQYF. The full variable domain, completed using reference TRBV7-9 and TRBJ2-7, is DTGVSQNPRHKITKRGQNVTFRCDPISEHNRLYWYRQTLGQGPEFLTYFQNEAQLEKSRLLSDRFSAERPKGSFSTLEIQRTEQGDSAMYLCASSPGRSYEQYFGPGTRLTVT.

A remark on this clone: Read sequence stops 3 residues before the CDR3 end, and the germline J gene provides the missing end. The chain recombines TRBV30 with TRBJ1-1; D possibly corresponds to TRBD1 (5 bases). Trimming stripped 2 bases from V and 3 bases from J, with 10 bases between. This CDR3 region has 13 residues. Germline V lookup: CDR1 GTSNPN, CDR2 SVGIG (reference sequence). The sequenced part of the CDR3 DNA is TGTGCCTGGAGTTTTCAGGGTGACACTGAA. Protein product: CAWSFQGDTE. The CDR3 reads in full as CAWSFQGDTEAFF.

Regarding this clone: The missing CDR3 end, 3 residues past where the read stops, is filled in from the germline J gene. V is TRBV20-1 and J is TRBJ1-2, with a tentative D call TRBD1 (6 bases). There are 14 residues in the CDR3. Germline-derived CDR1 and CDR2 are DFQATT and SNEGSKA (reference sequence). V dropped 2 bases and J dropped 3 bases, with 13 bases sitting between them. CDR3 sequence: CSARTTGWHYGYTF. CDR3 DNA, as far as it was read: TGCAGTGCTAGAACAACAGGGTGGCACTATGGC.

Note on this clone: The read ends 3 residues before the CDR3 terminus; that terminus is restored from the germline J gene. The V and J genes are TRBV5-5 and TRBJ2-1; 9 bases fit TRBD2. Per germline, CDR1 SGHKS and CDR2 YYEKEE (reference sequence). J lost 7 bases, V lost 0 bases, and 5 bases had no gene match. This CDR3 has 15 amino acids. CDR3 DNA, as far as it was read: TGTGCCAGCAGCTTGGGACGGACTAGCGTTAATGAG. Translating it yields CASSLGRTSVNE. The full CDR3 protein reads CASSLGRTSVNEQFF.

CDR3 bases read: TGCAGTGCTAGAGCTTCTAGCGGGAGTACTCGCGAG. It codes for CSARASSGSTRE. The entire CDR3 protein reads CSARASSGSTREQYF. The gene calls are TRBV20-1 and TRBJ2-7, with 10 bases lining up with TRBD2. The CDR3 is cut off 3 residues early in the read; its end comes from the germline J gene. Losses at the gene ends were 1 base for V and 6 bases for J; bases not matched to a gene: 9. This CDR3 contains 15 residues. Germline V CDR1 and CDR2: DFQATT, SNEGSKA (reference sequence).

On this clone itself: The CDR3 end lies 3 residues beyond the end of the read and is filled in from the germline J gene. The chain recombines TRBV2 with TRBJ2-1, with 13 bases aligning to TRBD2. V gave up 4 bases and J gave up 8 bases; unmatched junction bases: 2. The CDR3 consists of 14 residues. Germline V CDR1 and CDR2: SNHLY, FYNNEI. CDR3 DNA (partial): TGTGCCAGCAGTGGACTAGCGGGAGGCTATGAG. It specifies CASSGLAGGYE. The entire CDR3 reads CASSGLAGGYEQFF.

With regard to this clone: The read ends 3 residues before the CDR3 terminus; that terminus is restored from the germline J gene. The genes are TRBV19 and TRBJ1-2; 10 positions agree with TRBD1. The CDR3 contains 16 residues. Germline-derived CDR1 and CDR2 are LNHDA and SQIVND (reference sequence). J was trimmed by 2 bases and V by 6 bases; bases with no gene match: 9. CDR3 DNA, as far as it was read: TGTGCCAGTAGGGATGAACGGGACAGGGGAAACTATGGC. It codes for CASRDERDRGNYG. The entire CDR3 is CASRDERDRGNYGYTF.

CDR3: CASSDSSQGFGNQPQHF. The covered CDR3 bases are TGTGCCAGCAGTGACTCAAGCCAGGGATTCGGCAATCAGCCC. The chain links TRBV6-4 to TRBJ1-5; TRBD1 might be the D (5 bases). The read ends 3 residues early relative to the CDR3; the germline J gene fills the gap. The CDR3 is made up of 17 amino acids. The V gene lost 0 bases and the J gene lost 2 bases, with 14 bases spanning the gap. CDR1 and CDR2 (germline): MRHNA, SNTAGT.

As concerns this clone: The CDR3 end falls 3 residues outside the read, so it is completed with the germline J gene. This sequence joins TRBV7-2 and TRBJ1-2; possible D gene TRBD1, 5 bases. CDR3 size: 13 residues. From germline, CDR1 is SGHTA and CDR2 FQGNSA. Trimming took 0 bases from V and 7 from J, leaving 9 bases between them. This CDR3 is CASSLAQGAGYTF. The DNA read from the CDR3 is TGTGCCAGCAGCTTAGCCCAGGGTGCTGGC.

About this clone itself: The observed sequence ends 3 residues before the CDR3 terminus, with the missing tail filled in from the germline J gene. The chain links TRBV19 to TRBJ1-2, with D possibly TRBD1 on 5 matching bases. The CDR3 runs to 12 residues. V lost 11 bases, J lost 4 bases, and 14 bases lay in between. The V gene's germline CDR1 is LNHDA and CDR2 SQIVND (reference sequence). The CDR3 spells CASSSRAYGYTF. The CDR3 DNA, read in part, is TGTGCCTCTTCGAGCAGGGCCTATGGC.

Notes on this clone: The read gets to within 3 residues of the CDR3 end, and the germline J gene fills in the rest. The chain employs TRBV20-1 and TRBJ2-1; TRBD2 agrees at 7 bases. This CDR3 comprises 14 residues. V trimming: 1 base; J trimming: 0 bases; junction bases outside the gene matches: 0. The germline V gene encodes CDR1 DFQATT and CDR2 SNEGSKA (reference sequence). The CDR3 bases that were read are TGCAGTGCTAGAGTAGCGGGCTCCTACAATGAG. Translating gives CSARVAGSYNE. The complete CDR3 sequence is CSARVAGSYNEQFF.

The sequenced CDR3 bases are TGCGCCAGCAGCTTGGCACAGGGAAGATACGAG. Translating it yields CASSLAQGRYE. The full CDR3 is CASSLAQGRYEQYF. The V gene is TRBV5-1, the J gene TRBJ2-7; D is possibly TRBD1 (6 bases). The read ends 3 residues shy of where the CDR3 ends; the end is completed using the germline J gene. Trimming pared 0 bases from V and 4 bases from J, leaving 11 bases between. The V gene's germline CDR1 is SGHRS and CDR2 YFSETQ. This CDR3 has 14 residues.

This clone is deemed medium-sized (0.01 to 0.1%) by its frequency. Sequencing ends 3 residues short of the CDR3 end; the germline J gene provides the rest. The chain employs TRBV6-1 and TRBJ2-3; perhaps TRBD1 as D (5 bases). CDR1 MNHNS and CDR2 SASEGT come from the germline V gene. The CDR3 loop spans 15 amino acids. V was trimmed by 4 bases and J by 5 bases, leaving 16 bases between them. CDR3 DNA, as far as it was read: TGTGCCAGCAGTGTTTGGGGCAGGGTGCGAGATACG. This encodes CASSVWGRVRDT. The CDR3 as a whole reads CASSVWGRVRDTQYF.

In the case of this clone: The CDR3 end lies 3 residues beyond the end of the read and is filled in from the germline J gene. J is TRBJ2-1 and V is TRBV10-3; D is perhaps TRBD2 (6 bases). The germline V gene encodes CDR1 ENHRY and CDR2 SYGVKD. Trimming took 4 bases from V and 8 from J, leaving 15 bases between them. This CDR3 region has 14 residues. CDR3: CAISGRGIEDEQFF. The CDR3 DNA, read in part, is TGTGCCATCAGTGGTCGGGGGATTGAGGATGAG.

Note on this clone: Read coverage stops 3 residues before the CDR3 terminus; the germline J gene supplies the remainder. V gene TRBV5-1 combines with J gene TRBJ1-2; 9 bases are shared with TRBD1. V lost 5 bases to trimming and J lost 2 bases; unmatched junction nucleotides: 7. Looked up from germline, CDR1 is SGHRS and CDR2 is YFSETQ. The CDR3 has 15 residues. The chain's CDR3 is CASRDTGGANYGYTF. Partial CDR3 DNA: TGCGCCAGCAGAGATACAGGGGGCGCGAACTATGGC. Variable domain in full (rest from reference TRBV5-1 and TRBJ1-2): KAGVTQTPRYLIKTRGQQVTLSCSPISGHRSVSWYQQTPGQGLQFLFEYFSETQRNKGNFPGRFSGRQFSNSRSEMNVSTLELGDSALYLCASRDTGGANYGYTFGSGTRLTVV.

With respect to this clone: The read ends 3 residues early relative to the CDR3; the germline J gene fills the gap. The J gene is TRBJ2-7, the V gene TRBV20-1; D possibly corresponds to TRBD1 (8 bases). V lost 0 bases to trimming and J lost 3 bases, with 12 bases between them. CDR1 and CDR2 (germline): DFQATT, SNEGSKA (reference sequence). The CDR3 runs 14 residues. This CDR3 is CSARDHRGGYEQYF. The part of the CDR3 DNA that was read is TGCAGTGCTAGAGACCACAGGGGGGGCTACGAG.

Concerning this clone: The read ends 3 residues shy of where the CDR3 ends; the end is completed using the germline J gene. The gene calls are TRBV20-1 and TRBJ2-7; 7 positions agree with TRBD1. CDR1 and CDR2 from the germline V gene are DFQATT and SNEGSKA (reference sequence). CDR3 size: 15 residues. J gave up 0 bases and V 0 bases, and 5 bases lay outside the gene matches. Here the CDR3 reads CSARDDGTDSYEQYF. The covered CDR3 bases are TGCAGTGCTAGAGACGACGGGACAGACTCCTACGAG.

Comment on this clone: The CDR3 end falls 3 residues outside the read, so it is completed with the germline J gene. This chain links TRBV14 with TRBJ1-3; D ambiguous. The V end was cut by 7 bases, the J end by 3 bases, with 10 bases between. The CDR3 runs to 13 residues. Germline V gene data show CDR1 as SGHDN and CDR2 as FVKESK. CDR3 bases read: TGTGCCAGCAAGCCCTCAGGTGGAAACACC. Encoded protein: CASKPSGGNT. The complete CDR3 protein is CASKPSGGNTIYF.

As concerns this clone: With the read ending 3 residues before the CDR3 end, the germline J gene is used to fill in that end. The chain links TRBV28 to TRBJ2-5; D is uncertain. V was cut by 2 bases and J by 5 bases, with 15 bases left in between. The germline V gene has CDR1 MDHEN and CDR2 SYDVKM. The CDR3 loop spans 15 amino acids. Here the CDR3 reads CASSLERVQKETQYF. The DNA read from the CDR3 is TGTGCCAGCAGTTTAGAAAGGGTCCAGAAGGAGACC. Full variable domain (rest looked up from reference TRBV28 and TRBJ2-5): DVKVTQSSRYLVKRTGEKVFLECVQDMDHENMFWYRQDPGLGLRLIYFSYDVKMKEKGDIPEGYSVSREKKERFSLILESASTNQTSMYLCASSLERVQKETQYFGPGTRLLVL.

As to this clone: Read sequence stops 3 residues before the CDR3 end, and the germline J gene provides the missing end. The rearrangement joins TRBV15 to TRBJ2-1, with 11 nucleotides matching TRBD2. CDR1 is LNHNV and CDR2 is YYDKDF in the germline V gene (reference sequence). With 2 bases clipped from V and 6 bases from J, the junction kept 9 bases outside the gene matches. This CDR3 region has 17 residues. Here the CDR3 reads CATSRPRLAGPTNEQFF. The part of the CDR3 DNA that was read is TGTGCCACCAGCAGACCCCGACTAGCGGGACCCACCAATGAG.

Partial CDR3 DNA: TGCGCCAGCAGTCAGGGACTAGCGGGAGTAGGTATGAATGAG. It yields the protein CASSQGLAGVGMNE. The entire CDR3 is CASSQGLAGVGMNEQFF. This chain connects TRBV5-1 to TRBJ2-1; 14 bases agree with TRBD2. With the read ending 3 residues before the CDR3 end, the germline J gene is used to fill in that end. CDR1 is SGHRS and CDR2 is YFSETQ in the germline V gene. The V gene end was trimmed by 5 bases and the J gene end by 7 bases; junction bases not matched to a gene: 11. The CDR3 is 17 amino acids.